The 28 T cell receptor beta chains below come from one sample, sequenced in a study of patients and donors after allogeneic stem cell transplantation. Via MiXCR, TCRdb re-called the RT-PCR reads, giving one row per CDR3 protein. This table has about 410,000 distinct CDR3 sequences, 16% appearing once. The sequencing input was blood, either unsorted or a sorted T cell fraction (not recorded which). These receptors were collected from a human donor who was either an allogeneic HSCT recipient or a stem cell or donor lymphocyte infusion donor (not recorded which). It is not recorded whose cells these are; they may come from a transplant donor.

The chain joins TRBV15 to TRBJ2-7, with unresolved D. The ends were cut back, 1 base at V and 2 bases at J, with 9 bases in the middle. The CDR3 spans 14 residues. The germline gives CDR1 LNHNV, CDR2 YYDKDF (reference sequence). CDR3 residues: CATSRAPRTYEQYF. For the CDR3, the DNA is TGTGCCACCAGCAGAGCCCCTCGGACCTACGAGCAGTACTTC.

This clonotype was recorded at least ten times. V usage is TRBV7-8 and J usage is TRBJ2-2; 7 bases fit TRBD1. The CDR3 loop spans 15 amino acids. The V gene's germline CDR1 is SGHVS and CDR2 FQNEAQ. The V and J ends lost 4 bases and 0 bases, in that order; junction bases with no gene match: 2. CDR3 amino acids: CASSSQGANTGELFF. The CDR3, as DNA: TGTGCCAGCAGCTCCCAGGGGGCGAACACCGGGGAGCTGTTTTTT.

This clonotype appeared many times. The rearrangement links TRBV7-2 to TRBJ1-1, with 7 positions matching TRBD1. Germline CDR1 is SGHTA and CDR2 is FQGNSA. The CDR3 totals 16 residues. After removal of 0 bases from V and 5 bases from J, the junction contained 9 bases not matched to a gene. The CDR3 sequence is CASSLAATGPGTEAFF. CDR3 coding DNA: TGTGCCAGCAGCTTAGCAGCGACAGGGCCGGGAACTGAAGCTTTCTTT.

This chain links TRBV5-6 with TRBJ1-1; 8 bases align to TRBD1. This CDR3 is built from 15 residues. V shed 4 bases and J 3 bases; nucleotides not matched to a gene: 8. Germline-derived CDR1 and CDR2 are SGHDT and YYEEEE. The CDR3 sequence is CASSVPQGAYTEAFF. In DNA form, the CDR3 reads TGTGCCAGCAGCGTGCCGCAGGGGGCATACACTGAAGCTTTCTTT.

In this sample, this clonotype turned up many times. This chain uses TRBV7-2 with TRBJ1-5; no reliable D call. Germline V CDR1 and CDR2: SGHTA, FQGNSA. Between the trimmed V and J ends, which lost 5 bases and 6 bases, there was a span of 11 bases. The CDR3 has 13 residues. The CDR3 DNA sequence: TGTGCCAGCAGCCGTGGACGGATTCAGCCCCAGCATTTT. Its translation: CASSRGRIQPQHF.

This clonotype was seen repeatedly, ten times or more. This chain uses TRBV12-3 or TRBV12-4 with TRBJ1-3; the D gene is possibly TRBD1 (6 bases). CDR3 length: 15 residues. The V end lost 5 bases, the J end lost 0 bases, and 11 bases lay between the germline ends. The CDR3 DNA follows: TGTGCCAGCAGTCCCGGACAGCTCTCTGGAAACACCATATATTTT. Residues: CASSPGQLSGNTIYF.

The chain links TRBV9 to TRBJ1-2, with a weak D call TRBD1 (5 bases). Trimming pared 0 bases from V and 0 bases from J, leaving 12 bases between. CDR1 is SGDLS, CDR2 YYNGEE, per germline. CDR3 length: 16 amino acids. CDR3 nucleotides: TGTGCCAGCAGCGTAGAACAGGTTCCACCTAACTATGGCTACACCTTC. It yields the protein CASSVEQVPPNYGYTF.

The genes are TRBV18 and TRBJ1-3; unclear D gene. The germline V and J ends were trimmed by 1 base and 0 bases, with 10 bases remaining between them. From germline, CDR1 is KGHSH and CDR2 LQKENI. The CDR3 is made up of 16 amino acids. CDR3 sequence (DNA): TGTGCCAGCTCACCACTCGAGCCCTCCTCTGGAAACACCATATATTTT. Protein: CASSPLEPSSGNTIYF. Based on the CDR3 plus reference TRBV18 and TRBJ1-3, the full variable domain is NAGVMQNPRHLVRRRGQEARLRCSPMKGHSHVYWYRQLPEEGLKFMVYLQKENIIDESGMPKERFSAEFPKEGPSILRIQQVVRGDSAAYFCASSPLEPSSGNTIYFGEGSWLTVV.

The V and J genes are TRBV30 and TRBJ1-6; D is undetermined. The germline gives CDR1 GTSNPN, CDR2 SVGIG (reference sequence). This CDR3 is 15 amino acids long. V lost 3 bases, J lost 2 bases, and 11 bases lay in between. CDR3 bases: TGTGCCTGGAGACGGGCACCTACCTATAATTCACCCCTCCACTTT. It codes for CAWRRAPTYNSPLHF.

This clonotype appeared a few times. J is TRBJ2-7 and V is TRBV7-9, with no clear D. CDR1 and CDR2 (germline): SEHNR, FQNEAQ (reference sequence). The germline V and J ends were trimmed by 6 bases and 5 bases, with 11 bases remaining between them. This CDR3 region has 12 residues. The CDR3 DNA reads as TGTGCCAGCAGTTTAAGCCGGGACGAGCAGTACTTC. Translating gives CASSLSRDEQYF.

This clonotype was detected a few times. The V call is TRBV2, the J call TRBJ2-2, with TRBD1 matching over 7 bases. This CDR3 region has 14 residues. The V gene's germline CDR1 is SNHLY and CDR2 FYNNEI. V trimming: 7 bases; J trimming: 1 base; junction bases outside the gene matches: 3. DNA of the CDR3: TGTGCCAGCACGAGGACAGGGAACACCGGGGAGCTGTTTTTT. Translation: CASTRTGNTGELFF.

The chain is built from TRBV19 and TRBJ2-7; TRBD1 aligns across 9 bases. The V and J ends lost 6 bases and 4 bases, in that order; junction bases with no gene match: 7. Looked up from germline, CDR1 is LNHDA and CDR2 is SQIVND (reference sequence). The CDR3 covers 14 residues. The CDR3 loop reads CASSSGTGWYEQYF. The DNA of the CDR3 is TGTGCCAGTAGCTCTGGGACAGGGTGGTACGAGCAGTACTTC.

In this sample, this clonotype turned up many times. The V call is TRBV5-1, the J call TRBJ1-1; D gene uncertain. From germline, CDR1 is SGHRS and CDR2 YFSETQ. Deletions cut 1 base from V and 5 bases from J, with 15 bases between. The CDR3 has 15 amino acids. The chain's CDR3 is CASSLNYRGSTEAFF. The CDR3 DNA reads as TGCGCCAGCAGCTTGAATTATCGGGGTAGTACTGAAGCTTTCTTT.

This clonotype was seen a handful of times. The chain employs TRBV12-5 and TRBJ1-6; D call uncertain. Germline V CDR1 and CDR2: LGHNT, FRNRAP. This CDR3 is 11 amino acids long. Between the trimmed V and J ends, which lost 3 bases and 6 bases, there was a span of 0 bases. CDR3 sequence reads: CASGFNSPLHF. As DNA, the CDR3 is TGTGCTAGTGGTTTTAATTCACCCCTCCACTTT. Combining the CDR3 with reference TRBV12-5 and TRBJ1-6 gives the whole variable domain DARVTQTPRHKVTEMGQEVTMRCQPILGHNTVFWYRQTMMQGLELLAYFRNRAPLDDSGMPKDRFSAEMPDATLATLKIQPSEPRDSAVYFCASGFNSPLHFGNGTRLTVT.

This clonotype came up a few times. The rearrangement joins TRBV21-1 to TRBJ1-1; the table's D gene call, TRBD1, was not cross checked with the DNA. TRBV21-1 is classified as a pseudogene. The CDR3 sequence is 16 residues long. CDR3 amino acids: CASSKLPDRVNTEAFF. CDR3 in DNA: TGTGCCAGCAGCAAATTGCCGGACAGGGTGAACACTGAAGCTTTCTTT.

The rearrangement joins TRBV15 to TRBJ2-7; 7 positions match TRBD2. Germline CDR1 is LNHNV and CDR2 is YYDKDF (reference sequence). The CDR3 is made up of 13 amino acids. V lost 3 bases to trimming and J lost 3 bases; unmatched junction nucleotides: 2. The CDR3 nucleotides are TGTGCCACCAGCAGGGGAGGGCGCTACGAGCAGTACTTC. Encoded protein: CATSRGGRYEQYF.

This clonotype was counted many times. The rearrangement joins TRBV5-1 to TRBJ2-5; 10 nucleotides agree with TRBD2. V dropped 1 base and J dropped 5; count of bases not matched to a gene: 5. Germline lookup yields CDR1 SGHRS and CDR2 YFSETQ. This CDR3 is 15 amino acids long. The CDR3, as DNA: TGCGCCAGCAGCTTGCTAGCGGGAGCGGGGGAGACCCAGTACTTC. Protein sequence: CASSLLAGAGETQYF.

This clonotype was seen only a few times. This rearrangement joins TRBV7-3 to TRBJ2-3; D is perhaps TRBD1 (6 bases). The CDR3 sequence is 14 residues long. Deletions cut 6 bases from V and 0 bases from J, with 10 bases between. The germline V gene has CDR1 SGHTA and CDR2 FQGTGA. The CDR3 sequence: CASRDSGSTDTQYF. The CDR3 DNA reads TGTGCCAGCAGGGACAGCGGAAGCACAGATACGCAGTATTTT.

This clonotype was seen at least ten times. The V call is TRBV12-3 or TRBV12-4, the J call TRBJ1-3; D gene unclear. The CDR3 covers 15 residues. The V end was cut by 3 bases, the J end by 0 bases, with 9 bases between. The CDR3 is CASSLGNYSGNTIYF. The CDR3 DNA reads TGTGCCAGCAGTTTGGGTAACTACTCTGGAAACACCATATATTTT.

In this sample, this clonotype turned up a few times. The gene calls are TRBV4-3 and TRBJ2-2; the match to TRBD1 covers 9 bases. Looked up from germline, CDR1 is LGHNA and CDR2 is YSLEER. J was trimmed by 4 bases and V by 0 bases; bases with no gene match: 3. The CDR3 has 16 residues. CDR3 amino acids: CASSQEQGAFTGELFF. CDR3 in DNA: TGCGCCAGCAGCCAAGAACAGGGGGCCTTCACCGGGGAGCTGTTTTTT.

V is TRBV7-2 and J is TRBJ2-7; D possibly uses TRBD1 or TRBD2 (5 bases each). The CDR3 has 14 amino acids. Germline values: CDR1 SGHTA, CDR2 FQGNSA. V lost 4 bases to trimming and J lost 4 bases, with 14 bases between them. The CDR3 here is CASSSPRERYEQYF. The CDR3 DNA is TGTGCCAGCAGCTCGCCCAGGGAGAGGTACGAGCAGTACTTC.

This clonotype was observed a few times. The genes are TRBV2 and TRBJ2-7; tentative D call: TRBD2 (5 bases). The germline V gene encodes CDR1 SNHLY and CDR2 FYNNEI. V dropped 2 bases and J dropped 6 bases, with 11 bases sitting between them. The CDR3 sequence is 13 residues long. CDR3 in DNA: TGTGCCAGCAGTGAAAACGAGGGTCCCGAGCAGTACTTC. It specifies CASSENEGPEQYF.

The chain couples TRBV6-1 to TRBJ1-1; D not resolved. This CDR3 has 13 amino acids. CDR1 MNHNS and CDR2 SASEGT come from the germline V gene. Trimming took off 1 base at V and 3 bases at J, with 6 bases between the two ends. CDR3 DNA: TGTGCCAGCAGTGAAGTAAGGGACACTGAAGCTTTCTTT. Translation: CASSEVRDTEAFF.

In its sample, this clonotype was seen a few times. The chain combines TRBV9 with TRBJ2-1; 8 positions agree with TRBD2. V lost 0 bases to trimming and J lost 4 bases; unmatched junction nucleotides: 3. This CDR3 region has 15 residues. Germline CDR1 is SGDLS and CDR2 is YYNGEE. The CDR3 DNA is TGTGCCAGCAGCGTAGCAGTAGCGGGATACAATGAGCAGTTCTTC. Its translation: CASSVAVAGYNEQFF. Variable domain in full (rest from reference TRBV9 and TRBJ2-1): DSGVTQTPKHLITATGQRVTLRCSPRSGDLSVYWYQQSLDQGLQFLIQYYNGEERAKGNILERFSAQQFPDLHSELNLSSLELGDSALYFCASSVAVAGYNEQFFGPGTRLTVL.

The chain is built from TRBV2 and TRBJ2-5; the D gene is possibly TRBD1 (6 bases). Germline V gene sequence: CDR1 SNHLY, CDR2 FYNNEI. V was trimmed by 5 bases and J by 1 base, leaving 14 bases between them. This CDR3 contains 15 residues. DNA of the CDR3: TGTGCCAGCAGTACTACAGGGATAAGCCAAGAGACCCAGTACTTC. Translation gives CASSTTGISQETQYF. Looking up the rest from reference TRBV2 and TRBJ2-5 gives the full variable domain: EPEVTQTPSHQVTQMGQEVILRCVPISNHLYFYWYRQILGQKVEFLVSFYNNEISEKSEIFDDQFSVERPDGSNFTLKIRSTKLEDSAMYFCASSTTGISQETQYFGPGTRLLVL.

This chain joins TRBV2 and TRBJ2-7, with 9 bases that match TRBD1. Germline CDR1 and CDR2: SNHLY and FYNNEI. The CDR3 has 13 amino acids. Unmatched junction bases numbered 9, after V lost 9 bases and J lost 6 bases. This CDR3 is CARKPTGGFEQYF. The CDR3 coding sequence is TGTGCCAGAAAACCGACAGGGGGATTCGAGCAGTACTTC.

This clonotype has more than one count but fewer than ten. The chain is built from TRBV15 and TRBJ2-7; weak D call: TRBD1 (7 bases). The germline gives CDR1 LNHNV, CDR2 YYDKDF (reference sequence). V lost 1 base, J lost 3 bases, and 13 bases lay in between. CDR3 length: 15 residues. Here the CDR3 DNA reads TGTGCCACCAGCAGAGTTGCAGGGGGGCACTACGAGCAGTACTTC. Translation gives CATSRVAGGHYEQYF. Variable domain in full (rest from reference TRBV15 and TRBJ2-7): DAMVIQNPRYQVTQFGKPVTLSCSQTLNHNVMYWYQQKSSQAPKLLFHYYDKDFNNEADTPDNFQSRRPNTSFCFLDIRSPGLGDTAMYLCATSRVAGGHYEQYFGPGTRLTVT.

This clonotype turned up a few times. The chain combines TRBV29-1 with TRBJ1-2; D gene unclear. CDR3 size: 13 residues. Germline CDR1 is SQVTM and CDR2 is ANQGSEA. The V end lost 4 bases, the J end lost 4 bases, and 13 bases lay between the germline ends. The CDR3 DNA follows: TGCAGCGTTGGTGAAGGAGACCTCTATGGCTACACCTTC. Amino acids: CSVGEGDLYGYTF.